The entry below gives a single T cell receptor beta chain sequence along with its context. Some clones are missing from TCRdb's copy, which holds only in-frame ones; the method was immunoSEQ multiplex PCR. Seen here are approximately 84,000 clones, approximately 95% observed once, and the top ten hold about 0.99%. The data derive from a study of T cell changes during pregnancy in multiple sclerosis. The receptor's source is a female donor in good health, enrolled as a control in a pregnancy study. Sequences were derived from peripheral blood, sampled in the second trimester of pregnancy.

This CDR3 reads CASSPPGGRREKLFF. The DNA of the CDR3 is TGTGCCAGCAGTCCCCCGGGAGGGCGGCGTGAAAAACTGTTTTTT. The V call is TRBV28, the J call TRBJ1-4; no reliable D call. The V and J ends lost 5 bases and 7 bases respectively, with 17 bases between them. CDR1 and CDR2 from the germline V gene are MDHEN and SYDVKM. The CDR3 consists of 15 residues.